This T cell receptor beta chain is drawn from a study of T cells after yellow fever vaccination. Study-wide context: Low-cell-number fractions were prepared with SMART-Seq v4 Ultra Low Input.

In this sample, this clonotype turned up a few times. Generation of TCR cDNA used 5'RACE template switching (which added a universal primer site and UMIs). Each CDR3 protein is one row after TCRdb ran MiXCR on the 5' RACE reads. The data contain 150,000 to 200,000 distinct CDR3 sequences, about 7% of them seen just once; the ten biggest clones take up 2.5%. This CDR3 has 16 amino acids. V trimming: 4 bases; J trimming: 2 bases; junction bases outside the gene matches: 8. Germline CDR1 and CDR2: SGHRS and YFSETQ. V is TRBV5-1 and J is TRBJ2-1; 8 nucleotides match TRBD1. Specimen: CD4+ T cells sorted from PBMCs, collected less than 6 days after the first yellow fever vaccination. The TCR comes from a man between 18 and 35 years old who received the YFV17D yellow fever vaccine. DNA for the CDR3: TGCGCCAGCAGCGCTCTGACAGGGGTCCCCTACAATGAGCAGTTCTTC. Translating it yields CASSALTGVPYNEQFF.